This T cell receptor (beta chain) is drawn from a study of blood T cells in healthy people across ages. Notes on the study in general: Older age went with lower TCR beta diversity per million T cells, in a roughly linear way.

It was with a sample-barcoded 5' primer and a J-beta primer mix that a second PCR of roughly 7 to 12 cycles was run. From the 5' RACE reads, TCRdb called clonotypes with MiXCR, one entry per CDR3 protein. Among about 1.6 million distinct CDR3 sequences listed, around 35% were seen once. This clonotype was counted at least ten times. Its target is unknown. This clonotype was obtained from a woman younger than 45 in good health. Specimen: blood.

CDR3 DNA: TGCAGTGCTCTTAGCGGGGGGGCCTCCTACGAGCAGTACTTC. It yields the protein CSALSGGASYEQYF. The chain couples TRBV20-1 to TRBJ2-7, with 11 bases lining up with TRBD2. The V and J ends lost 5 bases and 0 bases, in that order; junction bases with no gene match: 3. CDR3 length equals 14 residues. Germline V gene lookup returns CDR1 DFQATT and CDR2 SNEGSKA (reference sequence).